A selection of T cell receptor beta chains follows, all from one sample in a study of T cell changes during pregnancy in multiple sclerosis. Libraries were prepared by immunoSEQ multiplex PCR; TCRdb keeps only in-frame clonotypes and omits some of them. The sample includes more than 35,000 clones, 90% seen only once; the top ten take 0.4% to 0.6%. The sequencing used CD4+ T cells from peripheral blood mononuclear cells, collected in the first trimester of pregnancy. The receptors come from a female donor in good health, enrolled as a control in a pregnancy study. CDR3s include the opening cysteine and the closing phenylalanine or tryptophan. The order of the fields is clone size, D gene, V gene, J gene, CDR3 protein, CDR3 DNA. The D gene is left open where the match is weak. Clone size, where shown, is once, few, many, or a class for clones that have expanded.

abundance: .
d_gene: TRBD2
v_gene: TRBV27
j_gene: TRBJ2-7
CDR3aa: CAISRGAGYEQYF
CDR3nt: TGTGCTATTTCGCGGGGGGCCGGCTACGAGCAGTACTTC

abundance: few
d_gene: .
v_gene: TRBV5-1
j_gene: TRBJ1-6
CDR3aa: CASSLRTGGDQTLHF
CDR3nt: TGCGCCAGCAGCTTGAGAACGGGCGGGGATCAGACCCTCCACTTT

abundance: .
d_gene: TRBD1
v_gene: TRBV28
j_gene: TRBJ2-3
CDR3aa: CASRSRRDRGYGRTDTQYF
CDR3nt: TGTGCCAGCAGGTCGCGCCGGGACAGGGGATATGGGCGCACAGATACGCAGTATTTT

abundance: .
d_gene: TRBD1
v_gene: TRBV27
j_gene: TRBJ1-2
CDR3aa: CASSGQGASEYGYTF
CDR3nt: TGTGCCAGCAGTGGACAGGGGGCGAGCGAATATGGCTACACCTTC

abundance: .
d_gene: TRBD1
v_gene: TRBV28
j_gene: TRBJ2-7
CDR3aa: CASTDTGGTGNEQYF
CDR3nt: TGTGCCAGCACCGATACCGGCGGGACAGGGAACGAGCAGTACTTC

abundance: .
d_gene: .
v_gene: TRBV5-5
j_gene: TRBJ1-1
CDR3aa: CASRLGGRGNTEAFF
CDR3nt: TGTGCCAGCAGACTGGGAGGGCGGGGGAACACTGAAGCTTTCTTT

abundance: .
d_gene: TRBD1
v_gene: TRBV6-6
j_gene: TRBJ1-2
CDR3aa: CASRDRGNYGYTF
CDR3nt: TGTGCCAGCAGGGACAGGGGTAACTATGGCTACACCTTC

abundance: .
d_gene: TRBD1
v_gene: TRBV19
j_gene: TRBJ1-1
CDR3aa: CASTRSEGANTEAFF
CDR3nt: TGTGCCAGTACCCGATCGGAGGGGGCGAACACTGAAGCTTTCTTT

abundance: .
d_gene: TRBD2
v_gene: TRBV6-4
j_gene: TRBJ2-3
CDR3aa: CASSRTSADTQYF
CDR3nt: TGTGCCAGCAGCCGGACTAGCGCAGATACGCAGTATTTT

abundance: .
d_gene: .
v_gene: TRBV7-2
j_gene: TRBJ1-3
CDR3aa: CASSFQSGAGNTIYF
CDR3nt: TGTGCCAGCAGCTTTCAGTCAGGGGCTGGAAACACCATATATTTT

abundance: few
d_gene: TRBD1
v_gene: TRBV4-3
j_gene: TRBJ1-6
CDR3aa: CASSQTDRAGSPLHF
CDR3nt: TGCGCCAGCAGCCAAACAGACAGGGCGGGATCACCCCTCCACTTT

abundance: .
d_gene: .
v_gene: TRBV28
j_gene: TRBJ1-2
CDR3aa: CASSITGIQFGAYGYTF
CDR3nt: TGTGCCAGCAGTATCACAGGGATACAGTTCGGGGCCTATGGCTACACCTTC

abundance: .
d_gene: TRBD2
v_gene: TRBV7-7
j_gene: TRBJ2-7
CDR3aa: CASSQGLAYEQYF
CDR3nt: TGTGCTAGCAGCCAGGGACTAGCTTACGAGCAGTACTTC

abundance: .
d_gene: TRBD1
v_gene: TRBV19
j_gene: TRBJ1-1
CDR3aa: CASRDRSSMNTEAFF
CDR3nt: TGTGCCAGCCGGGACAGATCTTCCATGAACACTGAAGCTTTCTTT

abundance: .
d_gene: .
v_gene: TRBV14
j_gene: TRBJ1-2
CDR3aa: CASSQLRGTYGYTF
CDR3nt: TGTGCCAGCAGCCAATTGCGGGGAACCTATGGCTACACCTTC

abundance: .
d_gene: TRBD2
v_gene: TRBV28
j_gene: TRBJ2-4
CDR3aa: CATVTGGNIQYF
CDR3nt: TGTGCCACCGTGACCGGGGGGAACATTCAGTACTTC

abundance: .
d_gene: TRBD1
v_gene: TRBV29-1
j_gene: TRBJ1-1
CDR3aa: CSVRPGQGTTEAFF
CDR3nt: TGCAGCGTTAGACCGGGACAGGGTACCACTGAAGCTTTCTTT

abundance: .
d_gene: .
v_gene: TRBV28
j_gene: TRBJ1-2
CDR3aa: CASSRQLNYGYTF
CDR3nt: TGTGCCAGCAGTCGACAGCTAAACTATGGCTACACCTTC

abundance: .
d_gene: TRBD2
v_gene: TRBV2
j_gene: TRBJ2-3
CDR3aa: CASRGAGGQVDTQYF
CDR3nt: TGTGCCAGCAGGGGAGCGGGGGGGCAGGTAGATACGCAGTATTTT

abundance: .
d_gene: .
v_gene: TRBV18
j_gene: TRBJ1-6
CDR3aa: CASSPLAGSNSPLHF
CDR3nt: TGTGCCAGCTCACCACTTGCGGGTTCGAATTCACCCCTCCACTTT

abundance: .
d_gene: TRBD1
v_gene: TRBV5-6
j_gene: TRBJ2-7
CDR3aa: CASSGLGTGVYEQYF
CDR3nt: TGTGCCAGCAGCGGACTCGGGACAGGGGTATACGAGCAGTACTTC

abundance: once
d_gene: .
v_gene: TRBV18
j_gene: TRBJ2-5
CDR3aa: CASSPRGQETQYF
CDR3nt: TGTGCCAGCTCACCCCGCGGACAAGAGACCCAGTACTTC

abundance: .
d_gene: .
v_gene: TRBV28
j_gene: TRBJ1-4
CDR3aa: CAVRTARNEKLFF
CDR3nt: TGTGCCGTGAGGACAGCTAGAAATGAAAAACTGTTTTTT

abundance: .
d_gene: TRBD1
v_gene: TRBV7-8
j_gene: TRBJ1-5
CDR3aa: CASSSGTAFNQPQHF
CDR3nt: TGTGCCAGCAGCTCCGGGACAGCCTTCAATCAGCCCCAGCATTTT

abundance: .
d_gene: TRBD2
v_gene: TRBV19
j_gene: TRBJ2-5
CDR3aa: CASRARLAGEETQYF
CDR3nt: TGTGCCAGTAGGGCCCGACTAGCGGGGGAAGAGACCCAGTACTTC

abundance: .
d_gene: .
v_gene: TRBV19
j_gene: TRBJ2-4
CDR3aa: CASSMEGLAKNIQYF
CDR3nt: TGTGCCAGTAGTATGGAGGGTTTAGCCAAAAACATTCAGTACTTC

abundance: .
d_gene: .
v_gene: TRBV19
j_gene: TRBJ2-5
CDR3aa: CASSMRGAYQETQYF
CDR3nt: TGTGCCAGTAGTATGAGAGGAGCGTACCAAGAGACCCAGTACTTC

abundance: .
d_gene: .
v_gene: TRBV2
j_gene: TRBJ2-2
CDR3aa: CASTSDMNTGELFF
CDR3nt: TGTGCCAGCACTTCAGACATGAACACCGGGGAGCTGTTTTTT

abundance: .
d_gene: TRBD1
v_gene: TRBV29-1
j_gene: TRBJ2-1
CDR3aa: CSVVAQGNNEQFF
CDR3nt: TGCAGCGTTGTAGCACAGGGGAACAATGAGCAGTTCTTC

abundance: .
d_gene: TRBD1
v_gene: TRBV5-4
j_gene: TRBJ1-2
CDR3aa: CASSPTGQAYGYTF
CDR3nt: TGTGCCAGCAGCCCTACGGGACAGGCCTATGGCTACACCTTC

abundance: .
d_gene: TRBD1
v_gene: TRBV7-9
j_gene: TRBJ2-7
CDR3aa: CASSRQGNYEQYF
CDR3nt: TGTGCCAGCTCTCGACAGGGGAACTACGAGCAGTACTTC

abundance: .
d_gene: .
v_gene: TRBV7-2
j_gene: TRBJ1-2
CDR3aa: CASSLASANYGYTF
CDR3nt: TGTGCCAGCAGCTTAGCATCGGCTAACTATGGCTACACCTTC

abundance: .
d_gene: TRBD1
v_gene: TRBV19
j_gene: TRBJ2-7
CDR3aa: CASSARTGWGTTAQYF
CDR3nt: TGTGCCAGTAGTGCCCGGACAGGTTGGGGCACTACGGCGCAGTACTTC

abundance: once
d_gene: .
v_gene: TRBV5-1
j_gene: TRBJ1-6
CDR3aa: CASSLEAGASPLHF
CDR3nt: TGCGCCAGCAGCTTGGAGGCAGGGGCTTCACCCCTCCACTTT

abundance: .
d_gene: TRBD2
v_gene: TRBV28
j_gene: TRBJ2-4
CDR3aa: CASSWGGVNIQYF
CDR3nt: TGTGCCAGCAGTTGGGGGGGGGTTAACATTCAGTACTTC